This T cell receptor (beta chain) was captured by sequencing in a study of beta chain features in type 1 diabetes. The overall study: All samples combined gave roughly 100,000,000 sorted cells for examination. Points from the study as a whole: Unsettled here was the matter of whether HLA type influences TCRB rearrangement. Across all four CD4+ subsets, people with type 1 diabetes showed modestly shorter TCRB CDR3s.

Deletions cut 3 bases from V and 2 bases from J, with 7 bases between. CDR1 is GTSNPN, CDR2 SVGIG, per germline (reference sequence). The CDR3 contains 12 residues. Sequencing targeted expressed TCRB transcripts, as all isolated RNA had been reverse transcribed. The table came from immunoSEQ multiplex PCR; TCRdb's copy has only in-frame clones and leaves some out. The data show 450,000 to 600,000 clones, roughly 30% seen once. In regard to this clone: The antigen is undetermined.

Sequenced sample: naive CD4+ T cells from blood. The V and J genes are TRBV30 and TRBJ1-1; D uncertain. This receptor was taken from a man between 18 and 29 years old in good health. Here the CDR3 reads CAWRDPNTEAFF. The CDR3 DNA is TGTGCCTGGAGGGACCCTAACACTGAAGCTTTCTTT.